A single sample is the source of the 21 T cell receptor beta chains below, sequenced in a study of OX40 agonist ivuxolimab in advanced cancers. The table came from immunoSEQ multiplex PCR; TCRdb's copy has only in-frame clones and leaves some out. The data hold about 47,000 clones, with around 88% observed a single time. Sequences were derived from CD4+ or CD8+ T cells sorted from blood, sampled in a trial of the OX40 agonist ivuxolimab. The receptors derive from an adult with an advanced solid tumor such as melanoma, head and neck, liver or kidney cancer.

V usage is TRBV6-6 and J usage is TRBJ2-7, with 9 positions matching TRBD1. The V and J ends lost 10 bases and 4 bases, in that order; junction bases with no gene match: 11. The germline V gene has CDR1 MNHNY and CDR2 SVGAGI (reference sequence). The CDR3 spans 14 residues. As DNA, the CDR3 is TGTGCCATCAGCCGATCGGGACAGGGATACGAGCAGTACTTC. Residues: CAISRSGQGYEQYF.

The chain joins TRBV18 to TRBJ2-1; TRBD2 matches at 7 bases. This CDR3 spans 13 amino acids. The V and J ends lost 6 bases and 7 bases, in that order; junction bases with no gene match: 6. CDR1 is KGHSH, CDR2 LQKENI, per germline. DNA of the CDR3: TGTGCCAGCTCGGCGGGAGTCTCGAATGAGCAGTTCTTC. Protein sequence: CASSAGVSNEQFF.

The gene calls are TRBV4-1 and TRBJ1-4, with D possibly matching TRBD1 (6 bases). This CDR3 is built from 17 residues. Germline CDR1 reads MGHRA; CDR2 reads YSYEKL. V shed 0 bases and J shed 4 bases, with 15 bases lying between them. CDR3 protein: CASSQDPMGAGNEKLFF. DNA for the CDR3: TGCGCCAGCAGCCAAGATCCGATGGGGGCGGGTAATGAAAAACTGTTTTTT.

With respect to this clone: Mismatch with germline at one junction end may stem from a read error. The chain links TRBV5-5 to TRBJ2-1; 11 bases are shared with TRBD2. The CDR3 runs to 18 residues. Germline V CDR1 and CDR2: SGHKS, YYEKEE (reference sequence). CDR3 coding DNA: TGTGCCAGCAGCCTCGGAGGCCTAGCGGGGGGCCCAAGGAATGGGCAGTTCTTC. This translates into CASSLGGLAGGPRNGQFF.

This clone was seen a few times. The chain has TRBV29-1 and TRBJ2-7; 9 bases agree with TRBD1. V gave up 3 bases and J gave up 2 bases; unmatched junction bases: 5. This CDR3 is built from 14 residues. Looked up from germline, CDR1 is SQVTM and CDR2 is ANQGSEA. In DNA form, the CDR3 reads TGCAGCGTTGACGGGGACAGGGCCCCCTACGAGCAGTACTTC. This sequence encodes CSVDGDRAPYEQYF.

CDR3 region: CASGTEETQYF. The CDR3 nucleotides read TGTGCCAGCGGGACAGAAGAGACCCAGTACTTC. V gene TRBV12-5 combines with J gene TRBJ2-5; either TRBD1 or TRBD2 may fit D (7 bases each). This CDR3 is built from 11 residues. In germline, CDR1 is LGHNT, CDR2 FRNRAP. Based on the CDR3 plus reference TRBV12-5 and TRBJ2-5, the full variable domain is DARVTQTPRHKVTEMGQEVTMRCQPILGHNTVFWYRQTMMQGLELLAYFRNRAPLDDSGMPKDRFSAEMPDATLATLKIQPSEPRDSAVYFCASGTEETQYFGPGTRLLVL.

This clone has only a few counts. V is TRBV9 and J is TRBJ2-2, with D possibly TRBD2 on 6 matching bases. Germline V lookup: CDR1 SGDLS, CDR2 YYNGEE. Trimming left V 0 bases short and J 0 bases short, with 21 bases between. The CDR3 runs to 20 residues. Here the CDR3 DNA reads TGTGCCAGCAGCGTAGGATTGGGAGGTGGAGCGGGTTCGAACACCGGGGAGCTGTTTTTT. Translation gives CASSVGLGGGAGSNTGELFF. Full variable domain (rest looked up from reference TRBV9 and TRBJ2-2): DSGVTQTPKHLITATGQRVTLRCSPRSGDLSVYWYQQSLDQGLQFLIQYYNGEERAKGNILERFSAQQFPDLHSELNLSSLELGDSALYFCASSVGLGGGAGSNTGELFFGEGSRLTVL.

J is TRBJ2-1 and V is TRBV7-9; D gene unclear. The V gene lost 3 bases and the J gene lost 2 bases, with 14 bases spanning the gap. Germline-derived CDR1 and CDR2 are SEHNR and FQNEAQ (reference sequence). CDR3 length equals 16 residues. The CDR3 DNA follows: TGTGCCAGCAGCTTGACCCATTCCGAACCCTACAATGAGCAGTTCTTC. It translates to CASSLTHSEPYNEQFF.

The rearrangement uses TRBV4-2 and TRBJ1-2; D may be TRBD1 (5 bases). In germline, CDR1 is LGHNA, CDR2 YNFKEQ. The CDR3 consists of 17 residues. V was shortened by 0 bases and J by 7 bases, with 21 bases between the two germline ends. Here the CDR3 DNA reads TGTGCCAGCAGCCAAGAGATCCGGGACTCTAAGAGGGGTGGCTACACCTTC. Amino acids: CASSQEIRDSKRGGYTF.

The genes are TRBV29-1 and TRBJ2-7; TRBD1 might be the D (6 bases). V lost 4 bases and J 0 bases, leaving 7 bases between the germline ends. This CDR3 is built from 12 residues. From germline, CDR1 is SQVTM and CDR2 ANQGSEA. This chain's CDR3 is CSVGQASYEQYF. Here the CDR3 DNA reads TGCAGCGTTGGACAGGCCTCCTACGAGCAGTACTTC.

Of note for this clone: A junction boundary mismatches the germline segment, possibly from a read error. The V call is TRBV28, the J call TRBJ1-1; D is perhaps TRBD1 (5 bases). Germline CDR1 is MDHEN and CDR2 is SYDVKM. There are 15 residues in the CDR3. The CDR3 spells CVSSLGPGANTEAFF. In nucleotides, the CDR3 is TGTGTCAGCAGTTTAGGCCCTGGGGCGAACACTGAAGCTTTCTTT.

This chain links TRBV18 with TRBJ2-5; TRBD2 is a possible D gene (5 bases). Trimming cost V 2 bases and J 5 bases, with 9 bases left between them. The CDR3 is 13 amino acids. Germline V gene data show CDR1 as KGHSH and CDR2 as LQKENI. The CDR3 loop reads CASSPDERETQYF. Written as DNA, the CDR3 is TGTGCCAGCTCACCAGACGAGCGGGAGACCCAGTACTTC.

This chain connects TRBV14 to TRBJ1-1; perhaps TRBD1 as D (6 bases). CDR1 is SGHDN, CDR2 FVKESK, per germline. CDR3 length: 15 amino acids. V was pared by 0 bases and J by 4 bases, with 12 bases between. The CDR3: CASSQDIGGLTEAFF. The CDR3 region has the DNA TGTGCCAGCAGCCAAGATATAGGGGGTCTCACTGAAGCTTTCTTT.

The chain joins TRBV6-5 to TRBJ2-1, with D hard to call. The V gene lost 6 bases and the J gene lost 4 bases, with 16 bases spanning the gap. The germline gives CDR1 MNHEY, CDR2 SVGAGI. The CDR3 runs to 15 residues. CDR3 sequence (DNA): TGTGCCAGCAGCACCCCAGGACGGTCGTACAATGAGCAGTTCTTC. Protein: CASSTPGRSYNEQFF.

The chain links TRBV14 to TRBJ2-1, with D uncertain. Trimming removed 4 bases at V and 0 bases at J, with 4 bases between. Germline V gene lookup returns CDR1 SGHDN and CDR2 FVKESK. The CDR3 extends over 13 amino acids. The DNA of the CDR3 is TGTGCCAGCAGCCGGGACTCCTACAATGAGCAGTTCTTC. Protein: CASSRDSYNEQFF.

The CDR3 region is CAISEQQIYEQYF. CDR3 in DNA: TGTGCCATCAGTGAGCAACAGATCTACGAGCAGTACTTC. V is TRBV10-3 and J is TRBJ2-7; no reliable D call. Trimming removed 2 bases at V and 3 bases at J, with 8 bases between. Germline-derived CDR1 and CDR2 are ENHRY and SYGVKD. CDR3 length: 13 residues.

The V call is TRBV18, the J call TRBJ2-5; 7 nucleotides agree with TRBD1. The ends lost 1 base at V and 2 bases at J; junction bases unmatched: 4. Looked up from germline, CDR1 is KGHSH and CDR2 is LQKENI. This CDR3 comprises 15 residues. In DNA form, the CDR3 reads TGTGCCAGCTCACCACGGGGACAGAATCAAGAGACCCAGTACTTC. Protein product: CASSPRGQNQETQYF.

This rearrangement joins TRBV5-1 to TRBJ2-2; 12 nucleotides line up with TRBD2. The CDR3 has 18 residues. With 5 bases clipped from V and 3 bases from J, the junction kept 11 bases outside the gene matches. Germline values: CDR1 SGHRS, CDR2 YFSETQ. The CDR3 protein is CASSFASGRALDTGELFF. The CDR3 DNA sequence: TGCGCCAGCAGTTTCGCTAGCGGGAGGGCCTTGGACACCGGGGAGCTGTTTTTT.

The chain uses TRBV11-2 and TRBJ2-7, with a weak D call TRBD1 (5 bases). Per germline, CDR1 SGHAT and CDR2 FQNNGV. This CDR3 is 13 amino acids long. Between the trimmed V and J ends, which lost 1 base and 3 bases, there was a span of 7 bases. The CDR3 DNA follows: TGTGCCAGCAGCTTAGTTCAGGGCTACGAGCAGTACTTC. It is translated as CASSLVQGYEQYF.

This clone showed up just once. This chain uses TRBV4-1 with TRBJ1-4, with 9 bases identical to TRBD1. With V trimmed by 0 bases and J by 8 bases, 4 bases remained unmatched. The CDR3 has 15 amino acids. Germline loops: CDR1 MGHRA, CDR2 YSYEKL. In nucleotides, the CDR3 is TGCGCCAGCAGCCAAGATGGGACAGGGAGGGAAAAACTGTTTTTT. Protein product: CASSQDGTGREKLFF.

The chain couples TRBV5-1 to TRBJ2-5, with 9 bases aligning to TRBD2. Trimming at V came to 1 base and at J to 0 bases, leaving 7 bases not matched to a gene. Germline lookup yields CDR1 SGHRS and CDR2 YFSETQ. The length of the CDR3 is 17 residues. The CDR3 DNA follows: TGCGCCAGCAGCTTGACGACTAGCGGACTGTACCAAGAGACCCAGTACTTC. Its translation: CASSLTTSGLYQETQYF.